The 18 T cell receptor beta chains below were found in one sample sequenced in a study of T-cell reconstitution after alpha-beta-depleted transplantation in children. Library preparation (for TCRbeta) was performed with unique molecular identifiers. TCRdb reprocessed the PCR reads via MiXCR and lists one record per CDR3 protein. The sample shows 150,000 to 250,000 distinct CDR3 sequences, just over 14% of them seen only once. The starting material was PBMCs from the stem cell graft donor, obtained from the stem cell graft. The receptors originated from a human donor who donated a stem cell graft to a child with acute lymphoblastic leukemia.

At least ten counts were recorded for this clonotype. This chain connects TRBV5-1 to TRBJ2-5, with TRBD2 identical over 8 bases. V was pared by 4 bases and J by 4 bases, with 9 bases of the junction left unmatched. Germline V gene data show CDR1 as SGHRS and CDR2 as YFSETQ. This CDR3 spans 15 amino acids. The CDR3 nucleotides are TGCGCCAGCAGCCTCCCGGGGGGGGCCGGAGAGACCCAGTACTTC. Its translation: CASSLPGGAGETQYF.

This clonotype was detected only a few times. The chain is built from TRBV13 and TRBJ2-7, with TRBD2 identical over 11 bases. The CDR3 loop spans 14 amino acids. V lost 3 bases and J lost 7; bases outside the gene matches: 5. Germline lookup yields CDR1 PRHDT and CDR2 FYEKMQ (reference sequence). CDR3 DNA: TGTGCCAGCAGCTTCGGGACTAGCGGCCTGGAGCAGTACTTC. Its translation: CASSFGTSGLEQYF. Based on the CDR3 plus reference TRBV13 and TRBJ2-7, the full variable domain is AAGVIQSPRHLIKEKRETATLKCYPIPRHDTVYWYQQGPGQDPQFLISFYEKMQSDKGSIPDRFSAQQFSDYHSELNMSSLELGDSALYFCASSFGTSGLEQYFGPGTRLTVT.

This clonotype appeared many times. The CDR3 here is CASSFSRNTDTQYF. For the CDR3, the DNA is TGTGCCAGCAGTTTCTCCAGAAACACAGATACGCAGTATTTT. The rearrangement links TRBV27 to TRBJ2-3, with D unclear. CDR1 is MNHEY and CDR2 is SMNVEV in the germline V gene (reference sequence). V shed 3 bases and J shed 2 bases, with 9 bases lying between them. The CDR3 length is 14 residues.

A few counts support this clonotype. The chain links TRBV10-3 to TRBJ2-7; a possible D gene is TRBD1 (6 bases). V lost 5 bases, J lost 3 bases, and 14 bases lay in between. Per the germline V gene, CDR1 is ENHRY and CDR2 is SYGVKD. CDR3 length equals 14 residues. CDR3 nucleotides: TGTGCCATCAGTCCAGGGGCAGGGTTCTACGAGCAGTACTTC. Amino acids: CAISPGAGFYEQYF.

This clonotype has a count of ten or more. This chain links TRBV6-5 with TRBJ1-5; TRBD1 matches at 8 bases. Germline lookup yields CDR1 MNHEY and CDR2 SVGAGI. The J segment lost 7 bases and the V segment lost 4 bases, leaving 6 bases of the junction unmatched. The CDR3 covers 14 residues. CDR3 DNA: TGTGCCAGCAGTTCAGACAGGGGACGGCAGCCCCAGCATTTT. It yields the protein CASSSDRGRQPQHF.

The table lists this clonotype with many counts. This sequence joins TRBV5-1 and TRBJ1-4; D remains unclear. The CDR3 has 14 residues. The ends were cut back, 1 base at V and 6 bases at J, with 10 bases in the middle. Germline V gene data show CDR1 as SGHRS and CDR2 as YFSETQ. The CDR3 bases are TGCGCCAGCAGCTTGTTTGGTCAGGATGAAAAACTGTTTTTT. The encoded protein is CASSLFGQDEKLFF.

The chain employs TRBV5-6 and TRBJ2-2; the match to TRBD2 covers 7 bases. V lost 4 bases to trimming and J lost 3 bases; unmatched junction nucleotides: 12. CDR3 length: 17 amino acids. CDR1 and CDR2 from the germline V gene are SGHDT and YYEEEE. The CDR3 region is CASSGRQTSWYTGELFF. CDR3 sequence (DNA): TGTGCCAGCAGCGGCCGTCAGACTAGCTGGTACACCGGGGAGCTGTTTTTT.

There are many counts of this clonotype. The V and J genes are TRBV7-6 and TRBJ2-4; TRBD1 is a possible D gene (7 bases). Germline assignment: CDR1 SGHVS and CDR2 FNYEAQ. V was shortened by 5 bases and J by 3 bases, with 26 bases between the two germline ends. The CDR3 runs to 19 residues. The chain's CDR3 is CASSPTPDRDFFVKNIQYF. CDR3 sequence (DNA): TGTGCCAGCAGCCCCACCCCTGACAGGGACTTTTTCGTCAAAAACATTCAGTACTTC.

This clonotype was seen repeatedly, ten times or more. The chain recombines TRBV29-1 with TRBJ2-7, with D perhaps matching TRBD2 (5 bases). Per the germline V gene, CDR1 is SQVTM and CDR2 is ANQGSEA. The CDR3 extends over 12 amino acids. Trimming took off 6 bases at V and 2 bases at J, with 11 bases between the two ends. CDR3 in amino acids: CSVQPGTYEQYF. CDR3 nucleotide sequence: TGCAGCGTCCAACCGGGGACCTACGAGCAGTACTTC.

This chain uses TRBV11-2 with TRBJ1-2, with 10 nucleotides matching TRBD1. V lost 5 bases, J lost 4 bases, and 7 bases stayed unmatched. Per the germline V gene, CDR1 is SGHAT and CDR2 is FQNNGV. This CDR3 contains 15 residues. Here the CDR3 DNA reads TGTGCCAGCAGCATCGGGACAGGGGACTCCTATGGCTACACCTTC. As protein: CASSIGTGDSYGYTF.

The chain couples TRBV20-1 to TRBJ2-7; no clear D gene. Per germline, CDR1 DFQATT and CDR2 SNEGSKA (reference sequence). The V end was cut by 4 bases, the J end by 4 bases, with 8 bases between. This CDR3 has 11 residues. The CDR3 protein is CSAKPVYEQYF. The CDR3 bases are TGCAGTGCTAAGCCTGTATACGAGCAGTACTTC.

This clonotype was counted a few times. The CDR3 here is CASSLTGANEKLFF. In DNA, the CDR3 is TGTGCCAGCAGCTTGACGGGGGCTAATGAAAAACTGTTTTTT. The J gene is TRBJ1-4, the V gene TRBV5-5; tentative D call: TRBD1 (5 bases). CDR1 is SGHKS, CDR2 YYEKEE, per germline (reference sequence). The CDR3 runs 14 residues. Trimming took 1 base from V and 3 from J, leaving 7 bases between them.

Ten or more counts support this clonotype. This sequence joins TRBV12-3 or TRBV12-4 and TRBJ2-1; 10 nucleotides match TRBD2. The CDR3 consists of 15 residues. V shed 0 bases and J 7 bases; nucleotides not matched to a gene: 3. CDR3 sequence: CASSLASGRRNEQFF. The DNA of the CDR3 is TGTGCCAGCAGTTTAGCTAGCGGGAGGAGGAATGAGCAGTTCTTC.

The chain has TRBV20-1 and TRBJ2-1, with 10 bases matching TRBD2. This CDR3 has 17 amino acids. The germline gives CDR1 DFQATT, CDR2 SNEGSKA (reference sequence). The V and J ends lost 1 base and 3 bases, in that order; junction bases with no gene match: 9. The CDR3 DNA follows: TGCAGTGCTAGAGGCCGTCTAGCGGGAGTAAACTACAATGAGCAGTTCTTC. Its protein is CSARGRLAGVNYNEQFF.

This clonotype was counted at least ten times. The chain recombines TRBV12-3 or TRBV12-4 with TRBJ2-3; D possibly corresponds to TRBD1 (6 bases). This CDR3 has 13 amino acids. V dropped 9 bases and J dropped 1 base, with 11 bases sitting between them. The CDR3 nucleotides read TGTGCCAGTTCTTACAGGGGCACAGATACGCAGTATTTT. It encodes CASSYRGTDTQYF.

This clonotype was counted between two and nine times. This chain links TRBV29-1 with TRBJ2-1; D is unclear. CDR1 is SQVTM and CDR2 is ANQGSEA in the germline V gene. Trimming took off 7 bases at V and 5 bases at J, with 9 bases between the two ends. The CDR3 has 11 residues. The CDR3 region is CSASYNNEQFF. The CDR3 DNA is TGCAGCGCCTCGTACAACAATGAGCAGTTCTTC.

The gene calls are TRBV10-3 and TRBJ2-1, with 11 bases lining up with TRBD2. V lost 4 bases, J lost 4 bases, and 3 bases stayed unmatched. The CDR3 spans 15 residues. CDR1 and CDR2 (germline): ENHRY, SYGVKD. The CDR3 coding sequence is TGTGCCATCAGTGCCGGGACTAGCGGTTACAATGAGCAGTTCTTC. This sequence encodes CAISAGTSGYNEQFF.

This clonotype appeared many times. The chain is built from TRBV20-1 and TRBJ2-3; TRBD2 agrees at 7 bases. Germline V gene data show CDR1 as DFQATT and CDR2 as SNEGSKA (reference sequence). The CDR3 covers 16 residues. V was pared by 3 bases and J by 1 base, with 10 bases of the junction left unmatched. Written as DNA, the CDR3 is TGCAGTGCTAGTATTTTAGCGGGCCGACGCACAGATACGCAGTATTTT. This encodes CSASILAGRRTDTQYF.